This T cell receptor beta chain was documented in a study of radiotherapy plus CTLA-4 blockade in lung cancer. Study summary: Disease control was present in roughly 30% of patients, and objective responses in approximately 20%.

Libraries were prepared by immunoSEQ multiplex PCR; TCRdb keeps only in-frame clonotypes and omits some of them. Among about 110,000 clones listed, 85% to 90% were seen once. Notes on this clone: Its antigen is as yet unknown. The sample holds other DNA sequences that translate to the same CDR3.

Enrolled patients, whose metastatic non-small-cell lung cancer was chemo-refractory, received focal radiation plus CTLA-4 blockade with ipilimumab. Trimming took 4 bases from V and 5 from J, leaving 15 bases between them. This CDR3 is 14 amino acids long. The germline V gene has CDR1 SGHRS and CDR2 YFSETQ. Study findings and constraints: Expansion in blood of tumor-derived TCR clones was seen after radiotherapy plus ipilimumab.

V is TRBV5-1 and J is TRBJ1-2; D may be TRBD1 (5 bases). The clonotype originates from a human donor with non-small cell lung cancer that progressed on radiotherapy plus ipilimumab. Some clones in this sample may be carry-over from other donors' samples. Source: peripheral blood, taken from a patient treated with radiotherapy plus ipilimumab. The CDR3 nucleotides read TGCGCCAGCAGCCTTGTGGGGGGGGGATATGGCTACACCTTC. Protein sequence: CASSLVGGGYGYTF.